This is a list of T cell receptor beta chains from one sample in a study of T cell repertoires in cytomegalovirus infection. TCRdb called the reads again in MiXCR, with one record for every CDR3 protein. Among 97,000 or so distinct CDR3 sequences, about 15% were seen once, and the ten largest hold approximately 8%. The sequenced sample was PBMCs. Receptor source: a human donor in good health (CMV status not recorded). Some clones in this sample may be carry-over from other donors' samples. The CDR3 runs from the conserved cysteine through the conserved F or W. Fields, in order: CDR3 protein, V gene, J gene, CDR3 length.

CASSFQTGTEAFF,TRBV7-2,TRBJ1-1,13
CASSQYPGLAGDTQYF,TRBV4-2,TRBJ2-3,16
CASSHRVPGEQFF,TRBV14,TRBJ2-1,13
CASKGGNNQPQHF,TRBV2,TRBJ1-5,13
CASSFSGCIAFF,TRBV7-2,TRBJ1-1,12
CASSLRPQLGTDTQYF,TRBV7-3,TRBJ2-3,16
CSAGIGQGKTDTQYF,TRBV20-1,TRBJ2-3,15
CASSPRLPGLAGGWTGELFF,TRBV19,TRBJ2-2,20
CSAPGQGYNEQFF,TRBV20-1,TRBJ2-1,13
CASSVLGGGEKETQYF,TRBV7-2,TRBJ2-5,16
CASSSDRDTEAFF,TRBV18,TRBJ1-1,13
CASRSGGSNEKLFF,TRBV28,TRBJ1-4,14
CASSRSGQSNQPQHF,TRBV3-1,TRBJ1-5,15
CASSFGTGKKQYF,TRBV27,TRBJ2-7,13
CSARGDVVNEQFF,TRBV20-1,TRBJ2-1,13
CASSLGLANTGELFF,TRBV5-4,TRBJ2-2,15
CSARDLQVADTQYF,TRBV20-1,TRBJ2-3,14
CASSYRGELRNEQFF,TRBV6-6,TRBJ2-1,15
CASSLSGQADTQYF,TRBV28,TRBJ2-3,14
CASNSDRDYGYTF,TRBV7-9,TRBJ1-2,13
CASRFTGGTDEKLFF,TRBV12-3/TRBV12-4,TRBJ1-4,15
CASSLEGGRQPQHF,TRBV7-2,TRBJ1-5,14
CASSFGGLTDTQYF,TRBV7-8,TRBJ2-3,14
CASSILGGSSETQYF,TRBV19,TRBJ2-5,15
CASSWTTSATGELFF,TRBV12-3/TRBV12-4,TRBJ2-2,15
CASSLDTAYYGYTF,TRBV7-9,TRBJ1-2,14
CAISESKGGIETQYF,TRBV10-3,TRBJ2-5,15
CSARSGTSGSEQYF,TRBV20-1,TRBJ2-7,14
CASSVSNEQFF,TRBV2,TRBJ2-1,11
CASSSSGLISGNTIYF,TRBV5-6,TRBJ1-3,16
CASSFPWTGRFQPQHF,TRBV19,TRBJ1-5,16
CASSSGAANTGELFF,TRBV4-3,TRBJ2-2,15
CASSESLAGEIYEQFF,TRBV2,TRBJ2-1,16
CASSYSPLGQPQHF,TRBV6-2/TRBV6-3,TRBJ1-5,14
CASSQDRGPGEQYF,TRBV3-1,TRBJ2-7,14
CASSSTKGNTIYF,TRBV12-3/TRBV12-4,TRBJ1-3,13
CSALQGYEQYF,TRBV20-1,TRBJ2-7,11
CASSLAGRTDGYTF,TRBV11-2,TRBJ1-2,14
CSARELAGDRGEQYF,TRBV20-1,TRBJ2-7,15
CASSAGGEETQYF,TRBV2,TRBJ2-5,13
CASKVQETQYF,TRBV2,TRBJ2-5,11
CASSLSYIASNQPQHF,TRBV28,TRBJ1-5,16
CASSPHRGDNEQFF,TRBV27,TRBJ2-1,14
CASSERGTDTQYF,TRBV2,TRBJ2-3,13
CASSRDKGEKLFF,TRBV12-3/TRBV12-4,TRBJ1-4,13
CASSPLDRAGVSYEQYF,TRBV28,TRBJ2-7,17
CASSLGQGKYNEQFF,TRBV7-6,TRBJ2-1,15
CASSLAASGETDTQYF,TRBV7-2,TRBJ2-3,16
CATSRDRDNQETQYF,TRBV15,TRBJ2-5,15
CASSESYGYTF,TRBV2,TRBJ1-2,11
CSVEGANGYTF,TRBV29-1,TRBJ1-2,11